The present TCR beta chain was sequenced within a study of blood T cell repertoires in COVID-19. Generated by immunoSEQ multiplex PCR, the TCRdb table keeps only in-frame clones and is missing some. The table lists around 190,000 clones, around 81% of them singletons, with 9.5% to 12% in the top ten. The V and J ends lost 6 bases and 1 base respectively, with 19 bases between them. Per germline, CDR1 LNHDA and CDR2 SQIVND (reference sequence). The CDR3 sequence is 17 residues long. The source material was peripheral blood. J is TRBJ1-5 and V is TRBV19, with D hard to call. The TCR was taken from a woman aged 40-49 years with COVID-19, enrolled during active disease. The CDR3 reads CASSDKTPSGSNQPQHF. CDR3 in DNA: TGTGCCAGTAGCGACAAGACTCCCTCGGGGAGCAATCAGCCCCAGCATTTT.